The subject of this entry is one T cell receptor beta chain. Its antigen is unknown. The treatment: about 20 received Ad26.COV2.S at low or high dose, single or two shots; about 5 received placebo; per-sample allocation not given. Sampling took place 63 days after the first vaccine or placebo injection. A Boston adult aged 18-55 years was the donor. Repertoires were generated with immunoSEQ multiplex PCR, while TCRdb's copy carries only in-frame clones and drops some. This table has about 400,000 clones, about 88% appearing once. Looked up from germline, CDR1 is SGHDT and CDR2 is YYEEEE. Trimming removed 2 bases at V and 5 bases at J, with 13 bases between. This CDR3 is built from 14 residues. These data originate in a study of Ad26.COV2.S vaccination and SARS-CoV-2 variants. Looking at the study overall: As a participant in COV1001, the donor was in the Ad26.COV2.S trial arm. Ad26.COV2.S shots went into the muscle once or twice, 56 days apart.

Whole-study findings and limits: Responses of T cells in total may have been underestimated by the TCR breadth and depth analyses.

This sequence joins TRBV5-6 and TRBJ1-2; the D gene is possibly TRBD1 (6 bases). This specimen was peripheral blood, taken in a trial of Ad26.COV2.S vaccine versus placebo. The sequence came from a person between 18 and 60 years old who received the Ad26.COV2.S COVID-19 vaccine or a placebo. CDR3 region: CASSFGQSLYGYTF. The CDR3 nucleotides are TGTGCCAGCAGCTTCGGACAGTCGTTGTATGGCTACACCTTC. The variable domain in full, completed from reference TRBV5-6 and TRBJ1-2, reads DAGVTQSPTHLIKTRGQQVTLRCSPKSGHDTVSWYQQALGQGPQFIFQYYEEEERQRGNFPDRFSGHQFPNYSSELNVNALLLGDSALYLCASSFGQSLYGYTFGSGTRLTVV.